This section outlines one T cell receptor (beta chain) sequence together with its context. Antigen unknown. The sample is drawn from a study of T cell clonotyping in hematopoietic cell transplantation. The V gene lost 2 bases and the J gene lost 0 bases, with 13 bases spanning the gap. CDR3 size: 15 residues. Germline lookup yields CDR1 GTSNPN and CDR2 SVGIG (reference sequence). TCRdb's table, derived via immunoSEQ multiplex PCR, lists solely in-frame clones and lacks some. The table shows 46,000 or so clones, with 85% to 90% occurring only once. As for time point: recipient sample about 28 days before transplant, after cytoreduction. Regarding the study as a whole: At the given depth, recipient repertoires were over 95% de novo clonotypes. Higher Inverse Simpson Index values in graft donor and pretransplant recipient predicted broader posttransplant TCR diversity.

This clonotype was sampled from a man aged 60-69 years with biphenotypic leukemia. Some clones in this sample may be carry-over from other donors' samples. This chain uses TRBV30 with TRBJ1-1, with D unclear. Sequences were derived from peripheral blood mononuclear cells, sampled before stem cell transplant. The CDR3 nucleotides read TGTGCCTGGAGTTCGGGAGCCGGGATGAACACTGAAGCTTTCTTT. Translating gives CAWSSGAGMNTEAFF.